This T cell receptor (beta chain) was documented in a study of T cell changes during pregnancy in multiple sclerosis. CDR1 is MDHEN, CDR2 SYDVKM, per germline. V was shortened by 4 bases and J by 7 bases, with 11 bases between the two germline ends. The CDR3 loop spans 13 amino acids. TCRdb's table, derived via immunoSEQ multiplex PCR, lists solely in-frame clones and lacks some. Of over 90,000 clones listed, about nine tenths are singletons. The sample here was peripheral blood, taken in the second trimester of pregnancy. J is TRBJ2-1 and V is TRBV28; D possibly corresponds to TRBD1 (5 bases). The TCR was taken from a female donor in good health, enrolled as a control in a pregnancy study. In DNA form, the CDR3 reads TGTGCCAGCAGTTGGCCAGGGTTGAATGAGCAGTTCTTC. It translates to CASSWPGLNEQFF.